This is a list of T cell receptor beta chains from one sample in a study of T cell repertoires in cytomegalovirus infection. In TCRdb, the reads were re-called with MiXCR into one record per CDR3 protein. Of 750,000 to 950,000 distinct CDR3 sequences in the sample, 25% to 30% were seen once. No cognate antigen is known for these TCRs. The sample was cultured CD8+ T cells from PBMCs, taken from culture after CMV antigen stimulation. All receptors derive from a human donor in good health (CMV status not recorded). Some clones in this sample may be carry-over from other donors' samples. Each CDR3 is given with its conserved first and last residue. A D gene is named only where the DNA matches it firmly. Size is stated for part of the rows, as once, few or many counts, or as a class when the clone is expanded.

TGTGCCAGCAGCTTAGATGTAGGGGATCCTTGGGATGGCTACACCTTC	CASSLDVGDPWDGYTF	.	few	TRBV7-8	TRBJ1-2
TGTGCCAGCAGTGACGGAGGCGGATCTGGGGCCAACGTCCTGACTTTC	CASSDGGGSGANVLTF	.	.	TRBV25-1	TRBJ2-6
TGTGCCAGCAGCTTGGCGGGCCAGGGGGCCACCGGGGAGCTGTTTTTT	CASSLAGQGATGELFF	TRBD1	.	TRBV5-6	TRBJ2-2
TGTGCCAGCAGCCTAGGGACAGCCCTTATCAACTATGGCTACACCTTC	CASSLGTALINYGYTF	TRBD1	few	TRBV6-5	TRBJ1-2
TGTGCCAGCGAGGACTCCTACTATGAGCAGTTCTTC	CASEDSYYEQFF	.	once	TRBV6-5	TRBJ2-1
TGCGCCAGCAGCCAGCACAGGGGGCACAACACTGAAGCTTTCTTT	CASSQHRGHNTEAFF	TRBD1	.	TRBV4-1	TRBJ1-1
TGTGCCAGCAGCTTGGACAGGGCAGGGGGATTTAACTATGGCTACACCTTC	CASSLDRAGGFNYGYTF	TRBD1	.	TRBV5-6	TRBJ1-2
TGTGCCAGCAGCCGACCCTCGCTTGGGGGGGGGGCATTCGCGGATACGCAGTATTTT	CASSRPSLGGGAFADTQYF	.	many	TRBV7-8	TRBJ2-3
TGTGCCAGCAGACCTTCTAGCGGGGGGCCCCATGAGCAGTTCTTC	CASRPSSGGPHEQFF	TRBD2	.	TRBV12-3/TRBV12-4	TRBJ2-1
TGTGCCAGCAGCTTAGGCGGGGGGTACTACAATGAGCAGTTCTTC	CASSLGGGYYNEQFF	TRBD2	many	TRBV7-6	TRBJ2-1
TGTGCCAGCAGGACTACATTTGTCCGGGACAGAAAATCCTACGAGCAGTACTTC	CASRTTFVRDRKSYEQYF	TRBD1	few	TRBV6-8	TRBJ2-7
TGTGCCAGTAGTATGGGCCAGGGGGCTATCTACGAGCAGTACTTC	CASSMGQGAIYEQYF	TRBD1	.	TRBV19	TRBJ2-7
TGTGCCAGCAGCTTAACTGCAGGGGGCCGGACTGAAGCTTTCTTT	CASSLTAGGRTEAFF	TRBD1	.	TRBV7-3	TRBJ1-1
TGTGCCAGCAGCTTAGCGCTTAGAGAAGATGGCTACACCTTC	CASSLALREDGYTF	.	many	TRBV7-9	TRBJ1-2
TGTGCCATCAGTATGACTAGCGGGGGGCTCTCCTCCTACAATGAGCAGTTCTTC	CAISMTSGGLSSYNEQFF	TRBD2	.	TRBV10-3	TRBJ2-1
TGTGGCAGCAGTTTCATCAGGGAGATGGATCAGCCCCAGCATTTT	CGSSFIREMDQPQHF	.	.	TRBV27	TRBJ1-5
TGTGCCACCAGTGATTTAACCCAGCATAACACCGGGGAGCTGTTTTTT	CATSDLTQHNTGELFF	.	.	TRBV24-1	TRBJ2-2
TGTGCCAGCAGTTCCCCCGCCCAGGACAGGGGGGCGACAGATACGCAGTATTTT	CASSSPAQDRGATDTQYF	TRBD1	.	TRBV6-6	TRBJ2-3
TGCGCCAGCAATTTAGGGGACTCCGGCACAGATACGCAGTATTTT	CASNLGDSGTDTQYF	.	few	TRBV5-1	TRBJ2-3
TGTGCCAGCAACCGGGACCGAGGGTTAAATCAGCCCCAGCATTTT	CASNRDRGLNQPQHF	.	many	TRBV12-3/TRBV12-4	TRBJ1-5
TGCAGTGCTAGGCCCAGCGGGGGGAATGAGCAGTTCTTC	CSARPSGGNEQFF	TRBD2	.	TRBV20-1	TRBJ2-1
TGTGCCAGTAAGAGACTTTGGACAGCTAGTCAGAACACTGAAGCTTTCTTT	CASKRLWTASQNTEAFF	.	.	TRBV7-2	TRBJ1-1
TGTGCTAGTGGTTGGACAGGGGAAGGAGAGACCCAGTACTTC	CASGWTGEGETQYF	TRBD1	.	TRBV12-5	TRBJ2-5
TGTGCCAGCATGGTGGGGGCGACCCAGTACTTC	CASMVGATQYF	.	few	TRBV6-5	TRBJ2-5
TGCAGTGCGTACAGGGGCTTGGGGAACACTGAAGCTTTCTTT	CSAYRGLGNTEAFF	TRBD1	.	TRBV20-1	TRBJ1-1
TGTGCCAGCAGTTTGCCACTGACAGGGAACGAGCAGTACTTC	CASSLPLTGNEQYF	TRBD1	.	TRBV28	TRBJ2-7
TGTGCCAGCAGCTTAGATGTACGTCCTAGCGGGGGGGCCGCCGGCACCGGGGAGCTGTTTTTT	CASSLDVRPSGGAAGTGELFF	TRBD2	many	TRBV7-6	TRBJ2-2
TGTGCCAGCAGCTTACTAGCGGGGGGGCCTCCAGGCACAGATACGCAGTATTTT	CASSLLAGGPPGTDTQYF	TRBD2	few	TRBV7-8	TRBJ2-3
TGTGCCAGCAGTAGGTATAGCAATCAGCCCCAGCATTTT	CASSRYSNQPQHF	.	many	TRBV27	TRBJ1-5
TGTGCCAGCAGCTTAGCGGGCAGGCTGAGCTCCTATAATTCACCCCTCCACTTT	CASSLAGRLSSYNSPLHF	.	.	TRBV7-2	TRBJ1-6
TGTGCCAGCAGCTTCTCAGGGGGCGACGTAGCCGGGGAGCTGTTTTTT	CASSFSGGDVAGELFF	TRBD1	few	TRBV7-8	TRBJ2-2
TGTGCCATCAGTGTGGCAGACGTTGATAGACGCCCCGCAATCTACGAGCAGTACTTC	CAISVADVDRRPAIYEQYF	.	.	TRBV10-3	TRBJ2-7
TGTGCCAGCAGTCTTCGGGACAGCTCTGGGGCCAACGTCCTGACTTTC	CASSLRDSSGANVLTF	TRBD1	few	TRBV27	TRBJ2-6
TGTGCCAGCAGCTTAGTACCGACAGGGTCGCTCAAAGATACGCAGTATTTT	CASSLVPTGSLKDTQYF	TRBD1	many	TRBV7-2	TRBJ2-3
TGTGCTAGATGCGCTGGGGTTCAGCCCGGGGAGCTGTTTTTT	CARCAGVQPGELFF	.	.	TRBV12-5	TRBJ2-2
TGTGCCAGCAGCCTTCTGGCAGCCTCCTACGAGCAGTACTTC	CASSLLAASYEQYF	.	.	TRBV13	TRBJ2-7
TGTGCCCGGGAACAGGGGGCGCTTAAGACCCAGTACTTC	CAREQGALKTQYF	TRBD1	many	TRBV7-9	TRBJ2-5
TGTGCCAGTAGTTTCCAGGGCAACACCGGGGAGCTGTTTTTT	CASSFQGNTGELFF	.	.	TRBV19	TRBJ2-2
TGTGCCAGCAGTGAGGGGACAGGGGCGTACAATGAGCAGTTCTTC	CASSEGTGAYNEQFF	TRBD1	many	TRBV2	TRBJ2-1